The 26 T cell receptor beta chains given below trace back to one sample, sequenced in a study of blood T cell repertoires in COVID-19. Repertoires were generated with immunoSEQ multiplex PCR, while TCRdb's copy carries only in-frame clones and drops some. In the table there are approximately 290,000 clones, nearly 90% of which are singletons. The sample comprised PBMCs or T cells enriched from blood (not recorded which). These receptors were obtained from a young woman with acute COVID-19.

The chain has TRBV11-2 and TRBJ2-1; possible D gene TRBD2, 7 bases. V lost 4 bases to trimming and J lost 12 bases, with 16 bases between them. Germline CDR1 SGHAT, CDR2 FQNNGV. This CDR3 has 13 amino acids. This CDR3 is CASSSQRGGGQFF. CDR3 DNA sequence: TGTGCCAGCAGCTCCCAGAGGGGAGGGGGGCAGTTCTTC.

V is TRBV19 and J is TRBJ2-1, with 7 bases lining up with TRBD2. Trimming took 1 base from V and 2 from J; bases not matched to a gene: 2. Germline CDR1 LNHDA, CDR2 SQIVND (reference sequence). The CDR3 is 15 residues long. The CDR3 region has the DNA TGTGCCAGTAGTATAGCGGGAGGTACCTACAATGAGCAGTTCTTC. Its translation: CASSIAGGTYNEQFF.

This clone was detected only once. The V call is TRBV21-1, the J call TRBJ1-5; no DNA check was done on the table's D call, TRBD1. TRBV21-1 corresponds to a pseudogene. The CDR3 has 20 amino acids. CDR3 nucleotides: TGTGCCAGCAGCAAAGTGGTCTCCGACAGGTGGTATTATAGCAATCAGCCCCAGCATTTT. Translated, it gives CASSKVVSDRWYYSNQPQHF.

The chain combines TRBV19 with TRBJ1-2; tentative D call: TRBD1 (6 bases). The CDR3 has 14 residues. V lost 5 bases and J 4 bases, leaving 14 bases between the germline ends. The germline gives CDR1 LNHDA, CDR2 SQIVND (reference sequence). The CDR3 sequence is CASSPPGGPYGYTF. CDR3 coding DNA: TGTGCCAGTAGTCCCCCGGGGGGGCCCTATGGCTACACCTTC.

The V gene is TRBV28, the J gene TRBJ2-7, with TRBD2 identical over 7 bases. The CDR3 contains 16 residues. Trimming took 2 bases from V and 4 from J; bases not matched to a gene: 11. From germline, CDR1 is MDHEN and CDR2 SYDVKM. DNA for the CDR3: TGTGCCAGCAGTTTAGTGTTCGGGGGGAGCGGGTACGAGCAGTACTTC. As protein: CASSLVFGGSGYEQYF.

The chain links TRBV27 to TRBJ1-5; 12 nucleotides agree with TRBD1. The V and J ends lost 3 bases and 6 bases, in that order; junction bases with no gene match: 3. Germline CDR1 is MNHEY and CDR2 is SMNVEV (reference sequence). This CDR3 spans 15 amino acids. This CDR3 is CASSLGTGGSQPQHF. The DNA for the CDR3 is TGTGCCAGCAGTTTGGGGACAGGGGGCAGTCAGCCCCAGCATTTT.

The rearrangement joins TRBV11-3 to TRBJ2-5; 7 nucleotides line up with TRBD2. The CDR3 runs to 18 residues. Per the germline V gene, CDR1 is SGHNT and CDR2 is YENEEA. V lost 0 bases to trimming and J lost 1 base; unmatched junction nucleotides: 11. The CDR3, as DNA: TGTGCCAGCAGCTTAGAGGGGCCGGGTAGCGGGCCCCAAGAGACCCAGTACTTC. It encodes CASSLEGPGSGPQETQYF.

The sample holds a few counts of this clone. The chain combines TRBV10-1 with TRBJ2-2; 14 bases are shared with TRBD2. V lost 8 bases, J lost 4 bases, and 0 bases stayed unmatched. CDR1 is WNHNN and CDR2 is SYGVQD in the germline V gene (reference sequence). The CDR3 is made up of 14 amino acids. CDR3 loop: CASGTSGSTGELFF. CDR3 DNA: TGCGCCAGCGGGACTAGCGGGAGCACCGGGGAGCTGTTTTTT.

The J gene is TRBJ1-4, the V gene TRBV5-5; D gene uncertain. The V gene's germline CDR1 is SGHKS and CDR2 YYEKEE (reference sequence). This CDR3 has 15 amino acids. The V end was cut by 0 bases, the J end by 7 bases, with 13 bases between. The CDR3 sequence: CASSLAFGRGEKLFF. The CDR3 bases are TGTGCCAGCAGCTTGGCTTTCGGACGGGGTGAAAAACTGTTTTTT.

CDR3 region: CASSPNQAGGADTQYF. The CDR3 nucleotides read TGTGCCAGCTCACCAAATCAAGCGGGAGGAGCAGATACGCAGTATTTT. This chain connects TRBV18 to TRBJ2-3; the match to TRBD2 covers 9 bases. V trimming: 2 bases; J trimming: 4 bases; junction bases outside the gene matches: 7. The CDR3 totals 16 residues. Germline loops: CDR1 KGHSH, CDR2 LQKENI.

The chain is built from TRBV7-6 and TRBJ1-3; TRBD1 is a possible D gene (5 bases). CDR1 and CDR2 from the germline V gene are SGHVS and FNYEAQ. The V gene lost 5 bases and the J gene lost 0 bases, with 11 bases spanning the gap. The CDR3 has 15 amino acids. CDR3 loop: CASSRFDSSGNTIYF. CDR3 in DNA: TGTGCCAGCAGCCGCTTTGACAGCTCTGGAAACACCATATATTTT.

The rearrangement joins TRBV28 to TRBJ1-2; 7 bases are a match to TRBD1. Losses at the gene ends were 8 bases for V and 8 bases for J; bases not matched to a gene: 20. The CDR3 is made up of 16 amino acids. Germline CDR1 MDHEN, CDR2 SYDVKM. The CDR3 coding sequence is TGTGCCAGCCTCCAAGACGAGGGGGCGCGCGGCGTGGGCTACACCTTC. Its protein product is CASLQDEGARGVGYTF.

V is TRBV10-2 and J is TRBJ2-7; 8 positions agree with TRBD1. The CDR3 covers 13 residues. V was pared by 4 bases and J by 4 bases, with 3 bases of the junction left unmatched. Germline V gives CDR1 WSHSY, CDR2 SAAADI. CDR3 protein: CASSGDRNYEQYF. For the CDR3, the DNA is TGCGCCAGCAGTGGGGACAGGAATTACGAGCAGTACTTC.

The chain joins TRBV6-5 to TRBJ1-4; D unresolved. V was cut by 5 bases and J by 0 bases, with 10 bases left in between. Germline V gene sequence: CDR1 MNHEY, CDR2 SVGAGI. The CDR3 is 15 residues long. CDR3 sequence: CASSMVAATNEKLFF. The CDR3 DNA sequence: TGTGCCAGCAGTATGGTGGCTGCAACTAATGAAAAACTGTTTTTT.

This rearrangement joins TRBV7-9 to TRBJ1-1; 11 bases are shared with TRBD1. Germline trimming cut 4 bases from V and 3 bases from J; bases unmatched to any gene: 4. Germline CDR1 and CDR2: SEHNR and FQNEAQ (reference sequence). CDR3 size: 15 residues. The CDR3 DNA is TGTGCCAGCAGCTCCTGGGGACAGGGGGACACTGAAGCTTTCTTT. Translated: CASSSWGQGDTEAFF.

CDR3 loop: CASSLSSGTSTDTQYF. The CDR3, as DNA: TGTGCCAGCAGTTTAAGTAGCGGAACCTCCACAGATACGCAGTATTTT. J is TRBJ2-3 and V is TRBV28; maybe TRBD2 (6 bases). V was pared by 2 bases and J by 2 bases, with 14 bases between. The germline V gene has CDR1 MDHEN and CDR2 SYDVKM. This CDR3 is built from 16 residues.

The rearrangement joins TRBV2 to TRBJ2-3; weak D call: TRBD1 (5 bases). The V end lost 3 bases, the J end lost 6 bases, and 10 bases lay between the germline ends. This CDR3 contains 13 residues. Germline V lookup: CDR1 SNHLY, CDR2 FYNNEI. Here the CDR3 reads CASSDRDGDTQYF. The CDR3 region has the DNA TGTGCCAGCAGTGACAGGGATGGGGATACGCAGTATTTT.

The chain is built from TRBV19 and TRBJ2-2, with D possibly matching TRBD1 (6 bases). The CDR3 loop spans 15 amino acids. The germline V and J ends were trimmed by 0 bases and 3 bases, with 8 bases remaining between them. Germline V gives CDR1 LNHDA, CDR2 SQIVND (reference sequence). As DNA, the CDR3 is TGTGCCAGTAGTATAGAGACAGGCTACACCGGGGAGCTGTTTTTT. Amino acid sequence: CASSIETGYTGELFF.

The genes are TRBV7-9 and TRBJ2-5; 12 bases are a match to TRBD2. V gave up 5 bases and J gave up 5 bases; unmatched junction bases: 9. This CDR3 contains 16 residues. The germline V gene has CDR1 SEHNR and CDR2 FQNEAQ (reference sequence). For the CDR3, the DNA is TGTGCCAGCAGCCTCGGGACTAGCGGGCTGGGCGAGACCCAGTACTTC. This gives the protein CASSLGTSGLGETQYF.

The gene calls are TRBV19 and TRBJ1-5; weak D call: TRBD1 (6 bases). Deletions cut 7 bases from V and 4 bases from J, with 8 bases between. Germline lookup yields CDR1 LNHDA and CDR2 SQIVND (reference sequence). The CDR3 spans 12 residues. Here the CDR3 reads CASKGGNQPQHF. In DNA form, the CDR3 reads TGTGCCAGTAAGGGGGGGAATCAGCCCCAGCATTTT. The complete variable domain, with remaining parts taken from reference TRBV19 and TRBJ1-5, reads DGGITQSPKYLFRKEGQNVTLSCEQNLNHDAMYWYRQDPGQGLRLIYYSQIVNDFQKGDIAEGYSVSREKKESFPLTVTSAQKNPTAFYLCASKGGNQPQHFGDGTRLSIL.

The rearrangement links TRBV6-5 to TRBJ1-5; no definite D call. In germline, CDR1 is MNHEY, CDR2 SVGAGI. V lost 0 bases and J 5 bases, leaving 5 bases between the germline ends. The CDR3 is 13 amino acids. CDR3 nucleotides: TGTGCCAGCAGTTACTCTCTAGATCAGCCCCAGCATTTT. Its protein product is CASSYSLDQPQHF.

The CDR3 DNA follows: TGCGCCAGCAGCCGGACGGCGGGAGGTAGCGGGCGCTCCAATGAGCAGTTCTTC. Translating gives CASSRTAGGSGRSNEQFF. V usage is TRBV5-1 and J usage is TRBJ2-1; 8 bases are a match to TRBD2. Germline V gives CDR1 SGHRS, CDR2 YFSETQ. The CDR3 loop spans 18 amino acids. V lost 4 bases to trimming and J lost 6 bases; unmatched junction nucleotides: 18.

The chain recombines TRBV9 with TRBJ1-4; tentatively, D is TRBD1 (5 bases). CDR3 size: 15 residues. Trimming shortened V by 4 bases and J by 3 bases, and 13 bases separated the two germline ends. Germline V gene sequence: CDR1 SGDLS, CDR2 YYNGEE. CDR3 residues: CASSISGGANEKLFF. In nucleotides, the CDR3 is TGTGCCAGCAGCATCAGTGGGGGGGCTAATGAAAAACTGTTTTTT.

A word on this clone: The germline gene is not matched at one end of the junction; a read error may be the cause. This chain connects TRBV9 to TRBJ1-2; D is undetermined. This CDR3 has 12 residues. Germline assignment: CDR1 SGDLS and CDR2 YYNGEE. As DNA, the CDR3 is TGTGCCAGCACGGAGGCGGGGAAGGGTATCGCCTTC. This encodes CASTEAGKGIAF. The whole variable domain, filled in from reference TRBV9 and TRBJ1-2, reads DSGVTQTPKHLITATGQRVTLRCSPRSGDLSVYWYQQSLDQGLQFLIQYYNGEERAKGNILERFSAQQFPDLHSELNLSSLELGDSALYFCASTEAGKGIAFGSGTRLTVV.

The chain carries TRBV5-1 and TRBJ2-7; 7 bases fit TRBD1. J lost 7 bases, V lost 0 bases, and 16 bases had no gene match. Germline CDR1 and CDR2: SGHRS and YFSETQ. The CDR3 spans 17 residues. The chain's CDR3 is CASSLARGTPQGEEQYF. In nucleotides, the CDR3 is TGCGCCAGCAGCTTGGCCAGGGGGACACCCCAGGGGGAGGAGCAGTACTTC.

J is TRBJ1-2 and V is TRBV18; D ambiguous. This CDR3 comprises 14 residues. Germline V lookup: CDR1 KGHSH, CDR2 LQKENI. Between the trimmed V and J ends, which lost 4 bases and 0 bases, there was a span of 9 bases. As DNA, the CDR3 is TGTGCCAGCTCACAGGACGGGGCTAACTATGGCTACACCTTC. Amino acid sequence: CASSQDGANYGYTF.